These T cell receptor beta chains were read from a single sample in a study of T cell responses to AZD1222 COVID-19 vaccine. TCRdb's copy holds only in-frame clones and misses some; the assay was immunoSEQ multiplex PCR. The sample lists about 190,000 clones, around 92% occurring once. Sequencing used peripheral blood, obtained on day 0 of AZD1222 vaccination. The receptors originated from an adult in good health. Both conserved end residues are part of each CDR3. D genes are given only for firm matches. Rows may omit the clone size; those that give it use once, few, many or a size class.

CASSLAVGAGQPQHF | TGTGCCAGCAGCTTAGCCGTAGGGGCTGGTCAGCCCCAGCATTTT | TRBJ1-5 | . | TRBV7-2 | .
CASSREPTGDYGYTF | TGTGCCAGCAGCCGAGAGCCGACAGGGGATTATGGCTACACCTTC | TRBJ1-2 | TRBD1 | TRBV5-6 | .
CASSERWAAKNIQYF | TGCGCCAGCAGCGAGAGGTGGGCTGCCAAAAACATTCAGTACTTC | TRBJ2-4 | . | TRBV4-1 | .
CASSIRVRGQPQHF | TGTGCCAGTAGTATAAGAGTCAGGGGTCAGCCCCAGCATTTT | TRBJ1-5 | . | TRBV19 | .
CASSPSPTSYEQYF | TGTGCCAGCTCACCATCCCCGACCTCCTACGAGCAGTACTTC | TRBJ2-7 | . | TRBV18 | .
CASSQDRQVTGELFF | TGCGCCAGCAGCCAAGATAGGCAGGTCACCGGGGAGCTGTTTTTT | TRBJ2-2 | . | TRBV4-1 | .
CASSEGGGRPEAFF | TGTGCCAGCAGTGAAGGGGGTGGCAGGCCGGAAGCTTTCTTT | TRBJ1-1 | . | TRBV6-1 | .
CASIATEGSGYTF | TGTGCCAGTATCGCAACTGAGGGGAGTGGCTACACCTTC | TRBJ1-2 | . | TRBV19 | .
CASSREGTAYEQYF | TGTGCCAGCAGCCGCGAGGGGACAGCCTACGAGCAGTACTTC | TRBJ2-7 | TRBD1 | TRBV3-1/TRBV3-2 | .
CASSTGVGETQYF | TGTGCCAGCAGCACGGGGGTTGGAGAGACCCAGTACTTC | TRBJ2-5 | . | TRBV7-3 | .
CASSLAPRQFRLTDTQYF | TGTGCCAGCAGCTTAGCACCCAGACAGTTTAGACTCACAGATACGCAGTATTTT | TRBJ2-3 | . | TRBV7-9 | .
CASRALDHSQPQHF | TGTGCCAGCCGGGCCTTGGACCACAGTCAGCCCCAGCATTTT | TRBJ1-5 | . | TRBV19 | .
CASSQQGGGGYTF | TGTGCCAGCAGCCAGCAGGGGGGGGGAGGCTACACCTTC | TRBJ1-2 | TRBD1 | TRBV6-5 | .
CASSQSFGQGGNEQFF | TGTGCCAGCAGCCAGTCTTTCGGACAGGGAGGGAATGAGCAGTTCTTC | TRBJ2-1 | . | TRBV3-1/TRBV3-2 | .
CASSPPETGGNQPQHF | TGTGCCAGCTCACCACCGGAGACAGGGGGGAATCAGCCCCAGCATTTT | TRBJ1-5 | TRBD1 | TRBV18 | .
CASSRSTGVNYGYTF | TGTGCCAGCAGCAGATCGACAGGAGTGAACTATGGCTACACCTTC | TRBJ1-2 | . | TRBV7-8 | .
CAWSGGGPEAFF | TGTGCCTGGTCCGGGGGGGGACCTGAAGCTTTCTTT | TRBJ1-1 | . | TRBV30 | .
CASSLAPGLAYNEQFF | TGTGCCAGCAGCTTAGCGCCGGGACTAGCCTACAATGAGCAGTTCTTC | TRBJ2-1 | TRBD2 | TRBV11-1 | once
CAWSGGTGNYGYTF | TGTGCCTGGAGTGGGGGGACAGGGAACTATGGCTACACCTTC | TRBJ1-2 | TRBD1 | TRBV30 | .
CASSQDPFDEQYF | TGTGCCAGCAGCCAAGATCCCTTCGACGAGCAGTACTTC | TRBJ2-7 | . | TRBV14 | few
CASSYQGASRPQHF | TGTGCCAGCAGCTACCAGGGGGCGAGTCGGCCCCAGCATTTT | TRBJ1-5 | TRBD1 | TRBV3-1/TRBV3-2 | .
CASNRASAGELFF | TGTGCCAGCAATCGAGCGAGTGCCGGGGAGCTGTTTTTT | TRBJ2-2 | . | TRBV6-5 | .
CASSKGALDRVRDMNTEAFF | TGTGCCAGCAGCAAGGGGGCACTCGACAGGGTCCGAGACATGAACACTGAAGCTTTCTTT | TRBJ1-1 | . | TRBV21-1 | once
CASSSGAGVMDEQYF | TGTGCCAGCAGCTCGGGAGCGGGGGTCATGGACGAGCAGTACTTC | TRBJ2-7 | TRBD2 | TRBV7-9 | .
CASSLQVPSDNSPLHF | TGTGCCAGCTCGTTACAGGTGCCTTCGGATAATTCACCCCTCCACTTT | TRBJ1-6 | . | TRBV18 | .
CASSRRQSQGEKLFF | TGCGCCAGCAGCCGGCGACAGAGCCAGGGTGAAAAACTGTTTTTT | TRBJ1-4 | . | TRBV5-1 | .
CASSIGTSNYGYTF | TGTGCCAGTAGTATCGGGACATCGAACTATGGCTACACCTTC | TRBJ1-2 | . | TRBV19 | .
CASSLHRVANYGYTF | TGTGCCAGCAGCTTACACAGAGTAGCTAACTATGGCTACACCTTC | TRBJ1-2 | . | TRBV5-6 | once
CSFFTGSTGELFF | TGCAGCTTTTTTACAGGTAGCACCGGGGAGCTGTTTTTT | TRBJ2-2 | . | TRBV29-1 | .
CASSPGRGQPQHF | TGTGCCAGCTCACCGGGAAGGGGGCAGCCCCAGCATTTT | TRBJ1-5 | . | TRBV18 | .
CASYTQQGIGGSPLHF | TGCGCCAGCTATACTCAACAGGGAATCGGTGGTTCACCCCTCCACTTT | TRBJ1-6 | . | TRBV10-1 | .
CASSATGVKTQYF | TGTGCCAGCAGTGCGACAGGGGTAAAGACCCAGTACTTC | TRBJ2-5 | TRBD1 | TRBV6-2/TRBV6-3 | .
CASGPGTASNYGYTF | TGTGCTAGTGGTCCCGGGACAGCGTCTAACTATGGCTACACCTTC | TRBJ1-2 | TRBD1 | TRBV12-5 | .
CASRDTRLEAFF | TGTGCCAGCAGGGACACACGCCTTGAAGCTTTCTTT | TRBJ1-1 | . | TRBV6-5 | .
CASSLNGGAQETQYF | TGTGCCAGCTCCCTTAACGGGGGGGCCCAAGAGACCCAGTACTTC | TRBJ2-5 | TRBD2 | TRBV18 | .
CASSSQEGYEQYF | TGCGCCAGCAGCTCACAGGAGGGCTACGAGCAGTACTTC | TRBJ2-7 | . | TRBV5-1 | .
CASSTSQLNTEAFF | TGTGCCAGCAGCACCAGCCAGTTGAACACTGAAGCTTTCTTT | TRBJ1-1 | . | TRBV7-8 | .
CASDVSAALNTEAFF | TGTGCCAGTGATGTTTCCGCGGCCCTGAACACTGAAGCTTTCTTT | TRBJ1-1 | . | TRBV6-5 | once
CASADVADSNQPQHF | TGTGCCAGCGCTGATGTGGCAGACAGCAATCAGCCCCAGCATTTT | TRBJ1-5 | . | TRBV19 | once
CASRAGMNTEAFF | TGCGCCAGCCGGGCGGGCATGAACACTGAAGCTTTCTTT | TRBJ1-1 | . | TRBV5-1 | .
CASSYSDRPNSPLHF | TGTGCCAGCAGTTACTCGGACAGGCCCAATTCACCCCTCCACTTT | TRBJ1-6 | TRBD1 | TRBV6-6 | .
CASSKGLGRYSNQPQHF | TGTGCCAGCAGCAAAGGGTTGGGGCGATATAGCAATCAGCCCCAGCATTTT | TRBJ1-5 | . | TRBV21-1 | .
CASSLSVPLLRFKNTEAFF | TGTGCCAGCAGCTTATCGGTACCCCTCTTGAGATTTAAGAACACTGAAGCTTTCTTT | TRBJ1-1 | . | TRBV7-2 | .
CASSIGLTNEKLFF | TGTGCCAGCTCCATTGGGTTGACTAATGAAAAACTGTTTTTT | TRBJ1-4 | . | TRBV19 | .
CATSGNTGELFF | TGTGCCACCAGCGGGAACACCGGGGAGCTGTTTTTT | TRBJ2-2 | . | TRBV24-1 | .
CASSVDATNEKLFF | TGTGCCAGCAGTGTTGACGCAACTAATGAAAAACTGTTTTTT | TRBJ1-4 | . | TRBV6-4 | once
CSVAQRGAYNEQFF | TGCAGCGTTGCACAGCGGGGGGCATACAATGAGCAGTTCTTC | TRBJ2-1 | TRBD2 | TRBV29-1 | .
CASTSRAAASNYGYTF | TGTGCCAGTACCTCACGGGCGGCAGCGTCTAACTATGGCTACACCTTC | TRBJ1-2 | . | TRBV19 | .